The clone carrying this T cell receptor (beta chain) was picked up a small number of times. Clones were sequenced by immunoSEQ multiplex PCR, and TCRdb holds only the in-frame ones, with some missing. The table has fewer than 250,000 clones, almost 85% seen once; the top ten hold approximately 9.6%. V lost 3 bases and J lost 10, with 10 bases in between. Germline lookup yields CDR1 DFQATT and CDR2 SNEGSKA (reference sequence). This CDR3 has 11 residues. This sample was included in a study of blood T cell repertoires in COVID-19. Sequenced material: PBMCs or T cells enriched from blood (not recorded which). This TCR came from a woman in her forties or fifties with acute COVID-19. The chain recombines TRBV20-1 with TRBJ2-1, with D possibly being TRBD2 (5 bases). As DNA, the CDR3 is TGCAGTGCTAGTAAGACGGGGGAGCAGTTCTTC. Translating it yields CSASKTGEQFF.